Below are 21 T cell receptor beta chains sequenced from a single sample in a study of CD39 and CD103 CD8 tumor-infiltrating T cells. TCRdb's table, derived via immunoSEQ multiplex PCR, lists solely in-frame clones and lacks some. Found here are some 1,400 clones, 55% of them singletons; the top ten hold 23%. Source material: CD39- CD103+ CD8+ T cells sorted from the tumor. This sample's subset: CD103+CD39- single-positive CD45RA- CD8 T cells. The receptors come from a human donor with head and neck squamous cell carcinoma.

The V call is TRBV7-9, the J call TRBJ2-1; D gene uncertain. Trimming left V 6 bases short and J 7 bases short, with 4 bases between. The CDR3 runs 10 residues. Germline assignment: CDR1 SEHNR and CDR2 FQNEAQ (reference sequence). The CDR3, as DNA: TGTGCCAGCAGTAAGAATGAGCAGTTCTTC. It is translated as CASSKNEQFF. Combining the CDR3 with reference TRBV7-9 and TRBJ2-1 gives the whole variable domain DTGVSQNPRHKITKRGQNVTFRCDPISEHNRLYWYRQTLGQGPEFLTYFQNEAQLEKSRLLSDRFSAERPKGSFSTLEIQRTEQGDSAMYLCASSKNEQFFGPGTRLTVL.

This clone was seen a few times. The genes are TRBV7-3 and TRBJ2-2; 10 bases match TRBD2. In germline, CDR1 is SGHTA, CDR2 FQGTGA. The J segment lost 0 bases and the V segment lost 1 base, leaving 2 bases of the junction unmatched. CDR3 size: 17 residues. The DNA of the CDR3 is TGTGCCAGCAGCTTAATAGCGGGGGGCACGAACACCGGGGAGCTGTTTTTT. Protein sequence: CASSLIAGGTNTGELFF. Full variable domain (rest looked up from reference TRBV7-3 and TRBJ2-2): GAGVSQTPSNKVTEKGKYVELRCDPISGHTALYWYRQSLGQGPEFLIYFQGTGAADDSGLPNDRFFAVRPEGSVSTLKIQRTERGDSAVYLCASSLIAGGTNTGELFFGEGSRLTVL.

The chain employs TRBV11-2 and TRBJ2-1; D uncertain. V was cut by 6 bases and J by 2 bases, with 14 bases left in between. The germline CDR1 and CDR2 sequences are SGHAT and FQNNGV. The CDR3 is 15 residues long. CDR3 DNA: TGTGCCAGCAGTTGGGCCACCTCTACCTACAATGAGCAGTTCTTC. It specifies CASSWATSTYNEQFF.

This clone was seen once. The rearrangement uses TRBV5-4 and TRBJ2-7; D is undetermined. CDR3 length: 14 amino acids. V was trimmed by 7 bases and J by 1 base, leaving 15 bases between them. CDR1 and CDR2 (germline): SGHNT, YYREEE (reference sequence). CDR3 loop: CASGWSSGSYEQYF. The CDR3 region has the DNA TGTGCCAGCGGTTGGTCTAGTGGATCCTACGAGCAGTACTTC.

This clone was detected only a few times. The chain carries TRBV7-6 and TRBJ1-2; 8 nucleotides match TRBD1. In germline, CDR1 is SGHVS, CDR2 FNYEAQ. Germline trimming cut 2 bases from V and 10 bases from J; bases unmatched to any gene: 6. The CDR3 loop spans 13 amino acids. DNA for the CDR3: TGTGCCAGCAGCTTACGGTCGACAGGGGACTACACCTTC. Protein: CASSLRSTGDYTF.

CDR3 sequence (DNA): TGTGCCAGCAGCTTATGGCAGGGGGCGGACAATGAGCAGTTCTTC. Protein product: CASSLWQGADNEQFF. The chain recombines TRBV7-9 with TRBJ2-1; 8 nucleotides line up with TRBD1. V trimming: 2 bases; J trimming: 5 bases; junction bases outside the gene matches: 5. The CDR3 contains 15 residues. Per the germline V gene, CDR1 is SEHNR and CDR2 is FQNEAQ (reference sequence).

The CDR3 loop reads CASSMYQETQYF. The DNA of the CDR3 is TGCGCCAGCAGCATGTACCAAGAGACCCAGTACTTC. The chain joins TRBV5-1 to TRBJ2-5; D remains ambiguous. Germline CDR1 and CDR2: SGHRS and YFSETQ. Trimming pared 4 bases from V and 0 bases from J, leaving 4 bases between. The CDR3 loop spans 12 amino acids.

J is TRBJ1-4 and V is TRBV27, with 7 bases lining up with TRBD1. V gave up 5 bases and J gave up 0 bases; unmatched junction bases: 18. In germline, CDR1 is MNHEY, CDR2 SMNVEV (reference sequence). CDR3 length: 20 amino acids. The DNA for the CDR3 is TGTGCCAGCAGTAGGGGTGTTTGGGACAGAATTGGCTCAACTAATGAAAAACTGTTTTTT. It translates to CASSRGVWDRIGSTNEKLFF.

The CDR3 DNA reads as TGTGCCAGCAGCTTTCTAGAACGGGGAGATACGCAGTATTTT. It codes for CASSFLERGDTQYF. The V call is TRBV7-8, the J call TRBJ2-3; D might be TRBD2 (5 bases). The germline CDR1 and CDR2 sequences are SGHVS and FQNEAQ. Trimming removed 3 bases at V and 5 bases at J, with 12 bases between. The CDR3 totals 14 residues. Drawing the rest from reference TRBV7-8 and TRBJ2-3, the complete variable domain is GAGVSQSPRYKVAKRGQDVALRCDPISGHVSLFWYQQALGQGPEFLTYFQNEAQLDKSGLPSDRFFAERPEGSVSTLKIQRTQQEDSAVYLCASSFLERGDTQYFGPGTRLTVL.

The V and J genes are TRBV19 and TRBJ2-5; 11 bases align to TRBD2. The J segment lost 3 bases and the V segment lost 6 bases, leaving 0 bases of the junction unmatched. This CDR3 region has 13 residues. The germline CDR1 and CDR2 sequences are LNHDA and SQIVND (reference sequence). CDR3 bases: TGTGCCAGTAGGACTAGCGGGAAAGAGACCCAGTACTTC. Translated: CASRTSGKETQYF.

CDR3 in amino acids: CASSQGTGNEQYF. The CDR3 region has the DNA TGCGCCAGCAGCCAGGGGACAGGGAACGAGCAGTACTTC. This sequence joins TRBV4-3 and TRBJ2-7; 9 bases map to TRBD1. This CDR3 has 13 residues. Germline CDR1 reads LGHNA; CDR2 reads YSLEER. V was pared by 3 bases and J by 5 bases, with 2 bases of the junction left unmatched.

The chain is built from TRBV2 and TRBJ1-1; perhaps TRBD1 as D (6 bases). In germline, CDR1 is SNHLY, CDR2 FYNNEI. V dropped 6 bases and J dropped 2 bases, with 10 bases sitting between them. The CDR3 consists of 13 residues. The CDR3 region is CASRQGPNTEAFF. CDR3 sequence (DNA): TGTGCCAGCAGACAGGGACCTAACACTGAAGCTTTCTTT.

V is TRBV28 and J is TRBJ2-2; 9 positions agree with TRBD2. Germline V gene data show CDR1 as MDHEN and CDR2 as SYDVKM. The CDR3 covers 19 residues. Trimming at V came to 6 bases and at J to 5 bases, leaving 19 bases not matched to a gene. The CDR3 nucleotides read TGTGCCAGCAGCCCCATTATAAGCGGGGGGCTTACGGGGACCGGGGAGCTGTTTTTT. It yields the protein CASSPIISGGLTGTGELFF.

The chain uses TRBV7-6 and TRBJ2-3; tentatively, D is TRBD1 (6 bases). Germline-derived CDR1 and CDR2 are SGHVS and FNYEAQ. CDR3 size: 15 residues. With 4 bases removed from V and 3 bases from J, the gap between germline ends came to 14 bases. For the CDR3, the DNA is TGTGCCAGCAGCTCCAAACAGGGAGTAACAGATACGCAGTATTTT. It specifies CASSSKQGVTDTQYF.

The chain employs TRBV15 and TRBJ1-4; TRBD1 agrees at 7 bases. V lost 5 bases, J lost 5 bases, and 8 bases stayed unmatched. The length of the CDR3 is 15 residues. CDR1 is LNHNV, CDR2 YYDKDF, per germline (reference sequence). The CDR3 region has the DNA TGTGCCACCAGCGGCTCCCGGGACAGAAATGAAAAACTGTTTTTT. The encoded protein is CATSGSRDRNEKLFF.

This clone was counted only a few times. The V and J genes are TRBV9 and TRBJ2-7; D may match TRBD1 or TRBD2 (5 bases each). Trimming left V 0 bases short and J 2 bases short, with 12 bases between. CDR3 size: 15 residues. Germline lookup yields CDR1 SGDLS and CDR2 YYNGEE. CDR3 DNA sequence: TGTGCCAGCAGCGTAGGAGGGACCTTCGCCTACGAGCAGTACTTC. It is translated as CASSVGGTFAYEQYF.

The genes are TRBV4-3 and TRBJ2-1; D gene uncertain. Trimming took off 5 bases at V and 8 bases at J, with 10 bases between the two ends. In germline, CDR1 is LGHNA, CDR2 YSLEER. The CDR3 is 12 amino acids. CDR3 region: CASSTPGYEQFF. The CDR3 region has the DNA TGCGCCAGCAGCACCCCCGGCTATGAGCAGTTCTTC.

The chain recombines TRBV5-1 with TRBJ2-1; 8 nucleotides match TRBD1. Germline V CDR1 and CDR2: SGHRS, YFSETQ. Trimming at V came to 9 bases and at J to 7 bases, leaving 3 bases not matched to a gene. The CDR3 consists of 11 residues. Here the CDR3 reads CATRQGNEQFF. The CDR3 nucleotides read TGCGCCACCCGACAGGGGAATGAGCAGTTCTTC.

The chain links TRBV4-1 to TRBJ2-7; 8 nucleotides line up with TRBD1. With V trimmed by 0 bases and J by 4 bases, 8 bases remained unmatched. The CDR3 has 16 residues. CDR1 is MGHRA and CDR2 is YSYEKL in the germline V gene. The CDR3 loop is CASSQDRGGQAYEQYF. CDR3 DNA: TGCGCCAGCAGCCAAGATCGAGGGGGACAGGCATACGAGCAGTACTTC.

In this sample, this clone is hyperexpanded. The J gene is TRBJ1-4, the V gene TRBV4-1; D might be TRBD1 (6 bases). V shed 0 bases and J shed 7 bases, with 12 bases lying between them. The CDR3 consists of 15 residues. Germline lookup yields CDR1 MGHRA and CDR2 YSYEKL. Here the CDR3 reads CASSQEQGYGEKLFF. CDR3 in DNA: TGCGCCAGCAGCCAAGAACAGGGTTATGGTGAAAAACTGTTTTTT.

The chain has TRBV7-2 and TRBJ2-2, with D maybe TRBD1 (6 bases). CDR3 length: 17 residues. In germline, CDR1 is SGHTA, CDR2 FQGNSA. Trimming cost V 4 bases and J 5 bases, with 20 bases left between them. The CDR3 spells CASSSHPGQTLTGELFF. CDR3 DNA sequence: TGTGCCAGCAGCTCACATCCAGGACAGACTTTAACCGGGGAGCTGTTTTTT.